This TCR beta chain was documented in a study of shared T cell receptors in the human thymus. Clones were sequenced by immunoSEQ multiplex PCR, and TCRdb holds only the in-frame ones, with some missing. The repertoire consists of hundreds of thousands of clones, with roughly 90% occurring once and the leading ten covering over 0.008%. The CDR3 contains 16 residues. Germline assignment: CDR1 SNHLY and CDR2 FYNNEI. Losses at the gene ends were 5 bases for V and 6 bases for J; bases not matched to a gene: 12. The same sample was also studied in work on human thymus T cells. From that study: It was healthy Finnish infants having corrective surgery for congenital heart defects who were the donors. Corrective cardiac surgery supplied the resected thymus tissue. Apparent bias marked the V and J gene usage of thymic and blood repertoires. Thymic TCR repertoires of unrelated people reportedly overlapped highly.

The J gene is TRBJ1-2, the V gene TRBV2; 10 bases align to TRBD1. What was sequenced was thymocytes. This clonotype originated in a boy younger than two with a congenital heart defect. The CDR3 sequence is CASSRDGQGVVDGYTF. CDR3 nucleotides: TGTGCCAGCAGTCGAGACGGACAGGGGGTGGTCGATGGCTACACCTTC.